This T cell receptor (beta chain) was captured in a study of molecular identifiers for immune sequencing clone quantification. General observations from the study: Barcode sharing among identical TCR molecules could make large clones appear smaller.

This clonotype was recorded many times. Antigen specificity is unknown. Listed TCR primers and previously described methods were used for bulk TCR libraries. MiXCR, run by TCRdb on the PCR reads, gives a single entry per CDR3 protein. The sample lists about 500,000 distinct CDR3 sequences, 25% occurring once. CDR3 length: 17 residues. Germline CDR1 and CDR2: SEHNR and FQNEAQ (reference sequence). V was clipped by 5 bases and J by 5 bases, with 24 bases between them. The chain has TRBV7-9 and TRBJ1-1, with D possibly matching TRBD1 (6 bases). Sequences were obtained from naive CD8+ T cells from blood, with Jurkat cell RNA spiked in. Sample subset: FACS-sorted CD8+CD4-CCR7+CD45RA+ naive T cells. This TCR was recovered from a human donor in good health. Some libraries in this study had Jurkat cell RNA spiked in. The DNA of the CDR3 is TGTGCCAGCAGCCCTTCGGGGGCGGCGGGCTATATGACTGAAGCTTTCTTT. This codes for CASSPSGAAGYMTEAFF.